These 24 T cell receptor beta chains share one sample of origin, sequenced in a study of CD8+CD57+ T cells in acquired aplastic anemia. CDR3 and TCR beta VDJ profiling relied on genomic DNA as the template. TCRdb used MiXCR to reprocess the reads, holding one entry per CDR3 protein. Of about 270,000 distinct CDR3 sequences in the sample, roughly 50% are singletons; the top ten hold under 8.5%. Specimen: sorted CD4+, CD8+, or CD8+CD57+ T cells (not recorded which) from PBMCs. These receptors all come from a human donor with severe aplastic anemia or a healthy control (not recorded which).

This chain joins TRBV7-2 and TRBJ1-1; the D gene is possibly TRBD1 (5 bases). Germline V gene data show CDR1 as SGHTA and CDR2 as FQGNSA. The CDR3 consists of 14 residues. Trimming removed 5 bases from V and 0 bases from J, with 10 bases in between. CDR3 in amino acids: CASSRQSMNTEAFF. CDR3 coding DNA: TGTGCCAGCAGCCGACAGAGCATGAACACTGAAGCTTTCTTT.

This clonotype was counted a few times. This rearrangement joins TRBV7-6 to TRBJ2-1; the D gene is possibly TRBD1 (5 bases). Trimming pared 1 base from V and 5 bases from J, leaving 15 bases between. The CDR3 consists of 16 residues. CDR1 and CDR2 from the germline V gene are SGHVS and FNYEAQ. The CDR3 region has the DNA TGTGCCAGCAGCTTAGGTTCAGGGCATCGCAACAATGAGCAGTTCTTC. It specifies CASSLGSGHRNNEQFF.

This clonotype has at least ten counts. The CDR3 sequence is CASSLETGGDQPQHF. The CDR3 DNA reads TGCGCCAGCAGCTTAGAGACAGGGGGCGATCAGCCCCAGCATTTT. The V call is TRBV5-1, the J call TRBJ1-5; TRBD1 aligns across 10 bases. CDR1 and CDR2 from the germline V gene are SGHRS and YFSETQ. This CDR3 comprises 15 residues. Trimming removed 2 bases from V and 5 bases from J; junction bases left unmatched: 4.

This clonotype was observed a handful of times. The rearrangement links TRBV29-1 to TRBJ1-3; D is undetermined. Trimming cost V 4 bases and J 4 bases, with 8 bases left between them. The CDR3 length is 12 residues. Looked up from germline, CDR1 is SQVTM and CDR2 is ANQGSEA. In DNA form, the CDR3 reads TGCAGCGTTGGAGACGGAGGAAACACCATATATTTT. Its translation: CSVGDGGNTIYF.

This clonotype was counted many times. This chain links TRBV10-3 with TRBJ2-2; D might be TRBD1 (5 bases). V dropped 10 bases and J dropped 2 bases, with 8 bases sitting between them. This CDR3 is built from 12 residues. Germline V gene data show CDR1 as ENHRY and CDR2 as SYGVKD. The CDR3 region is CATRTNTGELFF. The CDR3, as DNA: TGTGCCACACGGACAAACACCGGGGAGCTGTTTTTT.

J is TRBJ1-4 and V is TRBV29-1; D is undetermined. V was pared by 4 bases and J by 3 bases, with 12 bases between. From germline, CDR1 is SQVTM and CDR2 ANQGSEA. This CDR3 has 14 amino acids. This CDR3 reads CSVVGDGANEKLFF. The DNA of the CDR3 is TGCAGCGTTGTCGGGGATGGGGCTAATGAAAAACTGTTTTTT.

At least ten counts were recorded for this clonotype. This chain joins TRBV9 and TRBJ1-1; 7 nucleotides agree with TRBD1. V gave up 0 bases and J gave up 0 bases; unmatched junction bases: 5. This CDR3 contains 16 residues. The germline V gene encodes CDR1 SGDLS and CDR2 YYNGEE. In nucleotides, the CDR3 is TGTGCCAGCAGCGTAGGGGCAGGGGGTGTGAACACTGAAGCTTTCTTT. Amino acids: CASSVGAGGVNTEAFF.

CDR3 amino acids: CASSSSRGEQYF. As DNA, the CDR3 is TGTGCCAGCAGCTCCTCCCGGGGGGAGCAGTACTTC. This chain joins TRBV7-8 and TRBJ2-7, with TRBD2 as a possible D gene (6 bases). Germline assignment: CDR1 SGHVS and CDR2 FQNEAQ. The CDR3 has 12 amino acids. Trimming left V 4 bases short and J 7 bases short, with 11 bases between.

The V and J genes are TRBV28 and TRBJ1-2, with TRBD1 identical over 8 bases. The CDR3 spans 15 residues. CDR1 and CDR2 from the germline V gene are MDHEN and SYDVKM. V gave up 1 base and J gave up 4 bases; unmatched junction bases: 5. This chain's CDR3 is CASSLSGGAGYGYTF. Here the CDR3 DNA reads TGTGCCAGCAGTTTATCAGGGGGCGCCGGCTATGGCTACACCTTC.

For the CDR3, the DNA is TGCAGCGTTGAACCCGGACAGGGCCTTCAAGAGACCCAGTACTTC. Translated: CSVEPGQGLQETQYF. The rearrangement joins TRBV29-1 to TRBJ2-5, with 8 bases aligning to TRBD1. V lost 2 bases to trimming and J lost 2 bases; unmatched junction nucleotides: 7. Per germline, CDR1 SQVTM and CDR2 ANQGSEA. The CDR3 is made up of 15 amino acids.

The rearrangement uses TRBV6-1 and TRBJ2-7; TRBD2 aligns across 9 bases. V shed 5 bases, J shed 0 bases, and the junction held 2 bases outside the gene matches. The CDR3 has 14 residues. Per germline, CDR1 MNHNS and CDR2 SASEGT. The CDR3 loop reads CASSTTSGSYEQYF. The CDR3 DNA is TGTGCCAGCAGTACGACTAGCGGCTCCTACGAGCAGTACTTC.

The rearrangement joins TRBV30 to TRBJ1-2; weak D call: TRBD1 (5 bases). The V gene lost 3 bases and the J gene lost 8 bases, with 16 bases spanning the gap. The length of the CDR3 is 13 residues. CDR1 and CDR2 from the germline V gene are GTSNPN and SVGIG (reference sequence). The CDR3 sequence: CAWSESGTAGYTF. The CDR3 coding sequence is TGTGCCTGGAGCGAATCGGGGACGGCGGGCTACACCTTC.

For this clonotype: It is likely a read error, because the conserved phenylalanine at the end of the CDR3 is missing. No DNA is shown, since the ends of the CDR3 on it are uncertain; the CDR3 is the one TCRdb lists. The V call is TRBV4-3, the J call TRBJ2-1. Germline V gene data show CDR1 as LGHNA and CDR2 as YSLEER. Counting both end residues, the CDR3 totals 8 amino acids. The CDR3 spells CASSQDPG.

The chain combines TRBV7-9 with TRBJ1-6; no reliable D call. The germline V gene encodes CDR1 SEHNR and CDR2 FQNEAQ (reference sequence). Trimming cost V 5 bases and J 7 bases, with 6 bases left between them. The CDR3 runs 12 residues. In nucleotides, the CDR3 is TGTGCCAGCAGCGACCAGAATTCACCCCTCCACTTT. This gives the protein CASSDQNSPLHF. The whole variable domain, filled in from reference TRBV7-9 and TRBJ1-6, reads DTGVSQNPRHKITKRGQNVTFRCDPISEHNRLYWYRQTLGQGPEFLTYFQNEAQLEKSRLLSDRFSAERPKGSFSTLEIQRTEQGDSAMYLCASSDQNSPLHFGNGTRLTVT.

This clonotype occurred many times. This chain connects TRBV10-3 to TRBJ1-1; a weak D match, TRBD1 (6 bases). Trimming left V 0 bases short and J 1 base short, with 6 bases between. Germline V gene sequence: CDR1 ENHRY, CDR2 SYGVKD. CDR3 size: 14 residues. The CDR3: CAISESDRNTEAFF. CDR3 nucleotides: TGTGCCATCAGTGAGTCGGACAGGAACACTGAAGCTTTCTTT.

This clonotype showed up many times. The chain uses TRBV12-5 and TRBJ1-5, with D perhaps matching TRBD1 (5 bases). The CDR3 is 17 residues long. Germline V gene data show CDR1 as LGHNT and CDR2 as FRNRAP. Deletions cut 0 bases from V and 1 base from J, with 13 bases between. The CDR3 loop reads CASGLVLGQGSNQPQHF. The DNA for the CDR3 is TGTGCTAGTGGTTTGGTACTGGGCCAGGGAAGCAATCAGCCCCAGCATTTT.

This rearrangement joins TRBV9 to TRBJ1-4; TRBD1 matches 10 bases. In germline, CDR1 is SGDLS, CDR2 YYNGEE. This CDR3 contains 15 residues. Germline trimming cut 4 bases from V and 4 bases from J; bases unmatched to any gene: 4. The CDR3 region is CASSYRDRGNEKLFF. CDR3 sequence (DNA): TGTGCCAGCAGCTACCGGGACAGGGGTAATGAAAAACTGTTTTTT. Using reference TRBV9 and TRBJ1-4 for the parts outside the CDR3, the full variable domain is DSGVTQTPKHLITATGQRVTLRCSPRSGDLSVYWYQQSLDQGLQFLIQYYNGEERAKGNILERFSAQQFPDLHSELNLSSLELGDSALYFCASSYRDRGNEKLFFGSGTQLSVL.

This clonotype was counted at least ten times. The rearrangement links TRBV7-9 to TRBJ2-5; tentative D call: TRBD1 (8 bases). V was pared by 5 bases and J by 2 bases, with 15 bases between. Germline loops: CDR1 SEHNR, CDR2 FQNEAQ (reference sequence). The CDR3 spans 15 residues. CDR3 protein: CASSPGQGGQETQYF. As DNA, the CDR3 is TGTGCCAGCAGCCCCGGACAGGGAGGGCAAGAGACCCAGTACTTC.

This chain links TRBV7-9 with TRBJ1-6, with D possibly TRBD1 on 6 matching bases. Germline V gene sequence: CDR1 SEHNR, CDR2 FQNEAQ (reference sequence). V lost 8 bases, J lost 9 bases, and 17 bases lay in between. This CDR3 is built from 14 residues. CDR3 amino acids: CASLPRGGISPLHF. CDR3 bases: TGTGCCAGCCTCCCTAGAGGGGGTATTTCACCCCTCCACTTT.

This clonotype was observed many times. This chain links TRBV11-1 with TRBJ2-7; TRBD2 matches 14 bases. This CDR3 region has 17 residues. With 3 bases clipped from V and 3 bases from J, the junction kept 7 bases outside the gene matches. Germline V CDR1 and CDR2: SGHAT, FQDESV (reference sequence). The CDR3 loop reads CASSFGTSGGQFYEQYF. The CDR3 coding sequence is TGTGCCAGCAGCTTCGGGACTAGCGGGGGCCAATTCTACGAGCAGTACTTC.

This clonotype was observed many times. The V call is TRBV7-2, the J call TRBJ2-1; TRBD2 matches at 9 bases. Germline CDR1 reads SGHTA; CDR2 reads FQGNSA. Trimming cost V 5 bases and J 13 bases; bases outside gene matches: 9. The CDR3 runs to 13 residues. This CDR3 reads CASSPRLAEDQFF. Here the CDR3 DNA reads TGTGCCAGCAGCCCCAGACTAGCGGAGGACCAGTTCTTC.

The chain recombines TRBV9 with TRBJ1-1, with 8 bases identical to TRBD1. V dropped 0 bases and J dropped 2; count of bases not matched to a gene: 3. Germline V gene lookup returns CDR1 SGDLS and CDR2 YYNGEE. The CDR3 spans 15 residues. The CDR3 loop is CASSVGTGFNTEAFF. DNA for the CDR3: TGTGCCAGCAGCGTAGGGACAGGGTTTAACACTGAAGCTTTCTTT.

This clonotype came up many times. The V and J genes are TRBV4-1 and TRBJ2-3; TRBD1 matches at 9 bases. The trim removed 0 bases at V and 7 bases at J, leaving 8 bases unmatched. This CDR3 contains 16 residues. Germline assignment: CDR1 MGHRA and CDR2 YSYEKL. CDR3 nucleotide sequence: TGCGCCAGCAGCCAAGATTGGACAGGGGCTTTGAATACGCAGTATTTT. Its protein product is CASSQDWTGALNTQYF.

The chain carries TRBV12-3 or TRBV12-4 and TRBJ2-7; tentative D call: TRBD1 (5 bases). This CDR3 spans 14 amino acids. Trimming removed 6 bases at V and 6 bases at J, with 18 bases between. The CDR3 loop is CASSLQGADCEQYF. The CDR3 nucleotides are TGTGCCAGCAGCTTACAAGGGGCCGATTGCGAGCAGTACTTC.